The 21 T cell receptor beta chains listed next were all sequenced from one sample in a study of blood T cell repertoires in COVID-19. Here immunoSEQ multiplex PCR was the method, and the copy in TCRdb shows in-frame clones only, minus some. The top ten hold around 5.3% of the sample, which has roughly 80,000 clones, more than 70% seen once. Sequencing was performed on peripheral blood. Source of these receptors: a man aged 55-75 years with active or convalescent COVID-19.

The rearrangement links TRBV24-1 to TRBJ2-2, with unresolved D. The CDR3 runs 14 residues. V gave up 2 bases and J gave up 3 bases, with 6 bases separating them. Per the germline V gene, CDR1 is KGHDR and CDR2 is SFDVKD. The CDR3, as DNA: TGTGCCACCAGTGATTCCCGGGACACCGGGGAGCTGTTTTTT. This codes for CATSDSRDTGELFF.

The chain is built from TRBV6-5 and TRBJ2-2, with TRBD1 as a possible D gene (5 bases). The CDR3 runs to 15 residues. Trimming left V 2 bases short and J 2 bases short, with 9 bases between. Germline-derived CDR1 and CDR2 are MNHEY and SVGAGI. The CDR3 DNA reads TGTGCCAGCAGTTACGGTCAGGGAAACACCGGGGAGCTGTTTTTT. It translates to CASSYGQGNTGELFF.

This clone was seen just once. This chain links TRBV6-6 with TRBJ2-6; 11 nucleotides agree with TRBD2. In germline, CDR1 is MNHNY, CDR2 SVGAGI (reference sequence). CDR3 length: 17 residues. V shed 6 bases, J shed 4 bases, and the junction held 8 bases outside the gene matches. CDR3 loop: CASSRLAGSWGANVLTF. DNA for the CDR3: TGTGCCAGCAGCCGACTAGCGGGATCATGGGGGGCCAACGTCCTGACTTTC.

V and J are TRBV2 and TRBJ2-7; D gene uncertain. The length of the CDR3 is 13 residues. CDR1 SNHLY and CDR2 FYNNEI come from the germline V gene. V was cut by 4 bases and J by 1 base, with 8 bases left in between. The CDR3: CASSVRLSYEQYF. The CDR3 DNA reads as TGTGCCAGCAGTGTTCGGTTATCCTACGAGCAGTACTTC.

The gene calls are TRBV7-9 and TRBJ2-1; D possibly corresponds to TRBD2 (5 bases). Trimming pared 4 bases from V and 6 bases from J, leaving 16 bases between. The CDR3 consists of 15 residues. The germline V gene encodes CDR1 SEHNR and CDR2 FQNEAQ (reference sequence). The CDR3 sequence: CASSYWTPSGNEQFF. The CDR3 nucleotides are TGTGCCAGCAGCTACTGGACTCCCAGCGGCAATGAGCAGTTCTTC.

This chain connects TRBV6-2 or TRBV6-3 to TRBJ1-5; 8 bases match TRBD1. The V segment lost 6 bases and the J segment 1 base; nucleotides outside the gene matches: 5. The CDR3 spans 15 residues. Per the germline V gene, CDR1 is MNHEY and CDR2 is SVGEGT. CDR3 in DNA: TGTGCCAGCAGCCGAACAGGGGGGAGCAATCAGCCCCAGCATTTT. Translated: CASSRTGGSNQPQHF.

The V gene is TRBV6-1, the J gene TRBJ2-1, with TRBD2 matching 10 bases. The germline gives CDR1 MNHNS, CDR2 SASEGT. Trimming took 0 bases from V and 6 from J; bases not matched to a gene: 2. The CDR3 covers 15 residues. In DNA, the CDR3 is TGTGCCAGCAGTGAAGCTCTAGCGGGGGCCAATGAGCAGTTCTTC. This codes for CASSEALAGANEQFF.

The chain joins TRBV19 to TRBJ2-1; TRBD1 agrees at 8 bases. The CDR3 runs 16 residues. Germline assignment: CDR1 LNHDA and CDR2 SQIVND (reference sequence). J was trimmed by 8 bases and V by 1 base; bases with no gene match: 10. The DNA of the CDR3 is TGTGCCAGTAGTATAGTATGGGCAGGGGGCGGAGATGAGCAGTTCTTC. Translating gives CASSIVWAGGGDEQFF.

This chain connects TRBV12-3 or TRBV12-4 to TRBJ2-1; D not resolved. The CDR3 is 13 residues long. Trimming cost V 3 bases and J 4 bases, with 7 bases left between them. The CDR3 DNA is TGTGCCAGCAGTTTTAGAGAATACAATGAGCAGTTCTTC. It encodes CASSFREYNEQFF.

The V call is TRBV5-1, the J call TRBJ1-2; 7 bases map to TRBD1. Unmatched junction bases numbered 13, after V lost 3 bases and J lost 8 bases. Germline V gene data show CDR1 as SGHRS and CDR2 as YFSETQ. The CDR3 length is 15 residues. The CDR3 DNA is TGCGCCAGCAGCTCGGGGGATTTGACAGGGCCCGGCTACACCTTC. Its translation is CASSSGDLTGPGYTF.

This chain connects TRBV7-9 to TRBJ1-1; no definite D call. The CDR3 is 13 residues long. The ends were cut back, 5 bases at V and 1 base at J, with 8 bases in the middle. Looked up from germline, CDR1 is SEHNR and CDR2 is FQNEAQ (reference sequence). The CDR3 DNA reads as TGTGCCAGCAGCCCCCAGGCGAACACTGAAGCTTTCTTT. Its translation: CASSPQANTEAFF.

This clone has more than one count but fewer than ten. The chain combines TRBV28 with TRBJ2-2; weak D call: TRBD1 (6 bases). There are 14 residues in the CDR3. V was shortened by 5 bases and J by 2 bases, with 9 bases between the two germline ends. CDR1 is MDHEN, CDR2 SYDVKM, per germline. The CDR3 region is CASSARGNTGELFF. The DNA of the CDR3 is TGTGCCAGCAGTGCCAGGGGCAACACCGGGGAGCTGTTTTTT. Full variable domain (missing parts from reference TRBV28 and TRBJ2-2): DVKVTQSSRYLVKRTGEKVFLECVQDMDHENMFWYRQDPGLGLRLIYFSYDVKMKEKGDIPEGYSVSREKKERFSLILESASTNQTSMYLCASSARGNTGELFFGEGSRLTVL.

The gene calls are TRBV2 and TRBJ1-1; D is possibly TRBD1 (6 bases). Germline loops: CDR1 SNHLY, CDR2 FYNNEI. The CDR3 length is 12 residues. V shed 4 bases and J shed 6 bases, with 9 bases lying between them. The CDR3 DNA is TGTGCCAGCAGTGTAGGGGGAGCTGAAGCTTTCTTT. This codes for CASSVGGAEAFF. Full variable domain (missing parts from reference TRBV2 and TRBJ1-1): EPEVTQTPSHQVTQMGQEVILRCVPISNHLYFYWYRQILGQKVEFLVSFYNNEISEKSEIFDDQFSVERPDGSNFTLKIRSTKLEDSAMYFCASSVGGAEAFFGQGTRLTVV.

V is TRBV9 and J is TRBJ2-7; D is perhaps TRBD2 (5 bases). In germline, CDR1 is SGDLS, CDR2 YYNGEE. The CDR3 spans 14 residues. V dropped 0 bases and J dropped 6 bases, with 13 bases sitting between them. The CDR3 DNA sequence: TGTGCCAGCAGCGTAGCAGGCGGCGGGCGCGAGCAGTACTTC. Its protein product is CASSVAGGGREQYF.

This clone was picked up one time. The chain links TRBV5-1 to TRBJ2-5; D unresolved. V shed 4 bases and J shed 5 bases, with 9 bases lying between them. The CDR3 has 12 residues. In germline, CDR1 is SGHRS, CDR2 YFSETQ. As DNA, the CDR3 is TGCGCCAGCAGCCCCAGTACGGAGACCCAGTACTTC. Translation: CASSPSTETQYF.

This chain connects TRBV27 to TRBJ2-7, with 8 bases identical to TRBD1. Germline CDR1 reads MNHEY; CDR2 reads SMNVEV (reference sequence). The J segment lost 3 bases and the V segment lost 2 bases, leaving 3 bases of the junction unmatched. This CDR3 comprises 14 residues. CDR3 sequence: CASSLQGADYEQYF. CDR3 DNA: TGTGCCAGCAGTTTACAGGGGGCGGACTACGAGCAGTACTTC.

This sequence joins TRBV5-6 and TRBJ1-3; D unresolved. Trimming left V 3 bases short and J 4 bases short, with 14 bases between. This CDR3 spans 15 amino acids. Per germline, CDR1 SGHDT and CDR2 YYEEEE. CDR3 bases: TGTGCCAGCAGCTCATCGGCAGGTTCGGGAAACACCATATATTTT. Amino acid sequence: CASSSSAGSGNTIYF.

The chain has TRBV11-2 and TRBJ2-7, with D possibly TRBD1 on 5 matching bases. With 2 bases removed from V and 6 bases from J, the gap between germline ends came to 11 bases. Germline V gives CDR1 SGHAT, CDR2 FQNNGV. The CDR3 has 13 amino acids. The CDR3 DNA reads as TGTGCCAGCAGCTTATTAGGGGTAGGCGAGCAGTACTTC. Protein product: CASSLLGVGEQYF. Full variable domain (missing parts from reference TRBV11-2 and TRBJ2-7): EAGVAQSPRYKIIEKRQSVAFWCNPISGHATLYWYQQILGQGPKLLIQFQNNGVVDDSQLPKDRFSAERLKGVDSTLKIQPAKLEDSAVYLCASSLLGVGEQYFGPGTRLTVT.

This clone appeared a few times. The genes are TRBV14 and TRBJ2-2; D may be TRBD1 (6 bases). The germline V gene encodes CDR1 SGHDN and CDR2 FVKESK. The ends were cut back, 1 base at V and 3 bases at J, with 24 bases in the middle. The CDR3 consists of 20 residues. DNA of the CDR3: TGTGCCAGCAGCCAAGTTTATTTCTCCGGGACACCCGTCGACACCGGGGAGCTGTTTTTT. The encoded protein is CASSQVYFSGTPVDTGELFF.

The chain is built from TRBV19 and TRBJ1-2; 9 bases fit TRBD1. The CDR3 runs to 15 residues. V lost 4 bases to trimming and J lost 3 bases; unmatched junction nucleotides: 6. CDR1 LNHDA and CDR2 SQIVND come from the germline V gene (reference sequence). The CDR3 region has the DNA TGTGCCAGTAGTACCGGACAGGGGTGGGACTATGGCTACACCTTC. The encoded protein is CASSTGQGWDYGYTF.

The chain carries TRBV20-1 and TRBJ2-5, with TRBD2 matching over 9 bases. The V segment lost 3 bases and the J segment 5 bases; nucleotides outside the gene matches: 10. CDR1 is DFQATT, CDR2 SNEGSKA, per germline (reference sequence). The CDR3 contains 15 residues. The DNA of the CDR3 is TGCAGTGCTAGTTTCCGCGGGGGGGCTTTGGAGACCCAGTACTTC. Protein: CSASFRGGALETQYF.